The rows below give T cell receptor beta chains drawn from one sample of a study. TCRdb called the RT-PCR reads again in MiXCR, with one record for every CDR3 protein. The data hold about 700,000 distinct CDR3 sequences, with approximately 15% observed a single time. Source material: memory CD4+ T cells from blood. All receptors derive from a female donor in good health, serving as a healthy control. Both conserved end residues are part of each CDR3. A D gene is named only where the DNA matches it firmly. Clone size is given for some rows only: seen once, a few or many times, or a class if the clone is expanded.

J gene	clone size	V gene	D gene	CDR3 protein	CDR3 DNA
TRBJ2-7	.	TRBV20-1	.	CSARDYGRGRVSNEQYF	TGCAGTGCTAGAGACTATGGTAGAGGCAGGGTGTCTAACGAGCAGTACTTC
TRBJ2-1	.	TRBV7-9	TRBD2	CASSAPSGGAGNEQFF	TGTGCCAGCAGCGCACCTAGCGGGGGGGCTGGGAATGAGCAGTTCTTC
TRBJ1-4	few	TRBV7-9	TRBD1	CASSFGTGDNEKLFF	TGTGCCAGCAGCTTCGGGACAGGTGATAATGAAAAACTGTTTTTT
TRBJ2-7	.	TRBV6-2/TRBV6-3	TRBD2	CASRNGTSGRGSYEQYF	TGTGCCAGCAGAAACGGGACTAGCGGGAGAGGGTCCTACGAGCAGTACTTC
TRBJ2-3	.	TRBV5-5	.	CANSPVGPSSSDTQYF	TGTGCCAACAGCCCCGTGGGTCCCAGTAGTTCAGATACGCAGTATTTT
TRBJ2-4	many	TRBV5-1	.	CASSLRGDRNIQYF	TGCGCCAGCAGCTTGAGGGGCGACAGAAACATTCAGTACTTC
TRBJ1-5	.	TRBV14	.	CASSQGGYGLYHSNQPQHF	TGTGCCAGCAGCCAAGGGGGCTATGGGTTGTACCATAGCAATCAGCCCCAGCATTTT
TRBJ2-2	.	TRBV5-1	TRBD2	CASSFLADTGELFF	TGCGCCAGCAGCTTTCTAGCGGACACCGGGGAGCTGTTTTTT
TRBJ1-1	once	TRBV14	.	CASSQDGPGGAFF	TGTGCCAGCAGCCAAGATGGTCCGGGAGGAGCTTTCTTT
TRBJ1-6	many	TRBV27	.	CASSLLGNGNSPLHF	TGTGCCAGCAGTTTGCTCGGGAATGGGAATTCACCCCTCCACTTT
TRBJ2-5	many	TRBV5-5	TRBD1	CASTLTGTGIQETQYF	TGTGCCAGCACCCTTACCGGGACAGGGATTCAAGAGACCCAGTACTTC
TRBJ2-3	few	TRBV20-1	TRBD1	CSARDHRGATDTQYF	TGCAGTGCTAGAGATCACAGGGGGGCTACAGATACGCAGTATTTT
TRBJ2-2	.	TRBV11-2	TRBD2	CASDKGLAGGTGELFF	TGTGCCAGCGACAAGGGACTAGCGGGAGGCACCGGGGAGCTGTTTTTT
TRBJ2-1	.	TRBV24-1	TRBD1	CATSDLSPGQGWNEQFF	TGTGCCACCAGTGATTTGTCCCCGGGACAGGGCTGGAATGAGCAGTTCTTC
TRBJ2-1	few	TRBV24-1	.	CATSDLDEQFF	TGTGCCACCAGTGATTTGGATGAGCAGTTCTTC
TRBJ2-3	once	TRBV7-3	TRBD2	CASSLNGRAGVDTQYF	TGTGCCAGCAGCTTAAACGGTCGGGCGGGAGTAGATACGCAGTATTTT
TRBJ2-7	few	TRBV4-3	TRBD1	CASSQDPGQYYEQYF	TGCGCCAGCAGCCAAGATCCGGGACAGTACTACGAGCAGTACTTC
TRBJ1-1	once	TRBV15	.	CATSRDVGTWRAFF	TGTGCCACCAGCAGAGATGTGGGGACATGGAGAGCTTTCTTT
TRBJ2-5	.	TRBV24-1	.	CATSDFPERTQYF	TGTGCCACCAGTGATTTTCCGGAGCGGACCCAGTACTTC
TRBJ2-7	.	TRBV3-1	TRBD1	CASSLGGQVSYEQYF	TGTGCCAGCAGCCTGGGGGGACAGGTATCTTACGAGCAGTACTTC
TRBJ2-5	many	TRBV29-1	.	CSVEDYPRQETQYF	TGCAGCGTTGAAGACTACCCTCGCCAGGAGACCCAGTACTTC
TRBJ2-2	.	TRBV5-1	.	CASSLVPSGELFF	TGCGCCAGCAGCTTGGTTCCCTCTGGGGAGCTGTTTTTT
TRBJ1-6	.	TRBV28	.	CASSFPFGGSVSPLHF	TGTGCCAGCAGTTTTCCGTTTGGGGGATCGGTTTCACCCCTCCACTTT
TRBJ2-2	.	TRBV2	TRBD2	CASSPSSGRAGELFF	TGTGCCAGCAGTCCCTCTAGCGGGAGGGCCGGGGAGCTGTTTTTT
TRBJ2-1	few	TRBV5-1	.	CASSSLAGAFYNEQFF	TGCGCCAGCAGCTCCCTAGCAGGGGCTTTCTACAATGAGCAGTTCTTC
TRBJ1-5	.	TRBV7-2	.	CASSLSFNSNQPQHF	TGTGCCAGCAGCTTATCTTTCAATAGCAATCAGCCCCAGCATTTT
TRBJ2-1	few	TRBV6-5	.	CASSEQAASYNEQFF	TGTGCCAGCAGCGAACAGGCGGCATCCTACAATGAGCAGTTCTTC
TRBJ2-3	many	TRBV5-1	TRBD2	CASSQKTSASTDTQYF	TGCGCCAGCAGCCAGAAGACTAGCGCCTCCACAGATACGCAGTATTTT
TRBJ1-3	many	TRBV10-3	.	CAIRQERHSGNTIYF	TGTGCCATCAGACAGGAACGCCACTCTGGAAACACCATATATTTT